This T cell receptor (beta chain) was sequenced during a study of cytomegalovirus exposure and HLA in healthy donors. Study-wide results and limits: Most observed TCR sequences were rare, whereas some public TCRs were detected in many donors. TRBV6-2, TRBV6-3 and some other V segments were unresolvable in 87-base-pair reads. In terms of immune exposure information, only CMV serostatus was available.

About this clone itself: Its specificity is unknown.

The study ran its PCR with 60 Vbeta and 13 Jbeta primers. Using immunoSEQ multiplex PCR, the repertoire was profiled, and TCRdb retains in-frame clones only, with some absent. Altogether some 150,000 clones are present, 75% being singletons, with the ten largest covering roughly 7.3%. Germline values: CDR1 SGDLS, CDR2 YYNGEE. There are 14 residues in the CDR3. V shed 3 bases and J shed 4 bases, with 13 bases lying between them. V gene TRBV9 combines with J gene TRBJ1-2; D is possibly TRBD1 (6 bases). Sequencing used PBMCs. This receptor was obtained from a man aged 25-45 years in good health and CMV-seronegative. The CDR3 DNA reads as TGTGCCAGCAGCGAGGGGACAAGGGTCTATGGCTACACCTTC. As protein: CASSEGTRVYGYTF.